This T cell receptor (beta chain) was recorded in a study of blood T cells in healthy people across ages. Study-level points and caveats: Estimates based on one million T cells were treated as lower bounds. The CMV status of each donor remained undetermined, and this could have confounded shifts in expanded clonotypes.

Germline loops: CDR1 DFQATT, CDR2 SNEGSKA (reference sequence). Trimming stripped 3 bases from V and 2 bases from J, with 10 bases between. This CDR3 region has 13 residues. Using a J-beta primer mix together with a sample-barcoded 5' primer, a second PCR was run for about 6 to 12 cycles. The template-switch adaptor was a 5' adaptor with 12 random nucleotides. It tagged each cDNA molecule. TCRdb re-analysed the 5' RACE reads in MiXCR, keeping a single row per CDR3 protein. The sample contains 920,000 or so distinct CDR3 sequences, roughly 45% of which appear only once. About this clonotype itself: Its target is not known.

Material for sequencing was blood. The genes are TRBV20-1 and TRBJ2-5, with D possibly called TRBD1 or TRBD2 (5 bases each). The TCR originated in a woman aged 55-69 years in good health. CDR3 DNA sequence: TGCAGTGCTAGGGGGGTGGGGCAAGAGACCCAGTACTTC. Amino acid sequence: CSARGVGQETQYF.